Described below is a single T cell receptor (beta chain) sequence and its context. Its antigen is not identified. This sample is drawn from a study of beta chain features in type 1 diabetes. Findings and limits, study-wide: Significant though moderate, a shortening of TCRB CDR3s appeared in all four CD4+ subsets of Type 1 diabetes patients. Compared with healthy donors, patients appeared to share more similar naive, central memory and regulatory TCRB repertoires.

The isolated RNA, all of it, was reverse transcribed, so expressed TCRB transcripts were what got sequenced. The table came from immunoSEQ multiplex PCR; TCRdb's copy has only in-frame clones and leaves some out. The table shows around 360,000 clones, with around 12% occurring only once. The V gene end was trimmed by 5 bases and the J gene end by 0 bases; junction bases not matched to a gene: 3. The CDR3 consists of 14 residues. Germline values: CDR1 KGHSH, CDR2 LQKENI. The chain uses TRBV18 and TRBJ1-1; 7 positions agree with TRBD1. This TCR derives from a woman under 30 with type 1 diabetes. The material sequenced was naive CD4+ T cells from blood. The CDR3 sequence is CASSWDSLNTEAFF. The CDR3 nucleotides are TGTGCCAGCTCATGGGACAGCCTGAACACTGAAGCTTTCTTT.